These 9 T cell receptor beta chains were sequenced from one sample in a study of T cell responses to AZD1222 COVID-19 vaccine. The repertoire was sequenced with immunoSEQ multiplex PCR; TCRdb's copy has only in-frame clones and lacks some. The table lists 160,000 or so clones, approximately 90% of them singletons. The sample here was peripheral blood, taken 28 days after the second dose of the MenACWY control vaccine. The receptor source for this set is an adult who received the MenACWY meningococcal vaccine as a control.

V is TRBV6-5 and J is TRBJ2-7, with D tentatively TRBD1 (5 bases). This CDR3 has 15 residues. Germline V lookup: CDR1 MNHEY, CDR2 SVGAGI. V lost 0 bases and J 3 bases, leaving 12 bases between the germline ends. In DNA form, the CDR3 reads TGTGCCAGCAGTTACTCGTCCCGCAGGGACTACGAGCAGTACTTC. It encodes CASSYSSRRDYEQYF.

The chain is built from TRBV10-1 and TRBJ2-7; D is undetermined. This CDR3 comprises 14 residues. V shed 0 bases and J shed 5 bases, with 11 bases lying between them. CDR1 is WNHNN and CDR2 is SYGVQD in the germline V gene (reference sequence). The CDR3 region is CASSESMTTDEQYF. The CDR3 DNA is TGCGCCAGCAGTGAGTCGATGACAACGGACGAGCAGTACTTC.

V gene TRBV29-1 combines with J gene TRBJ1-1; D is possibly TRBD1 (5 bases). The germline CDR1 and CDR2 sequences are SQVTM and ANQGSEA. This CDR3 is 11 amino acids long. V was trimmed by 4 bases and J by 7 bases, leaving 10 bases between them. The CDR3 loop reads CSVGIRDEAFF. The CDR3 bases are TGCAGCGTTGGAATCAGGGATGAAGCTTTCTTT.

The chain has TRBV10-2 and TRBJ2-1; 9 positions match TRBD2. CDR1 is WSHSY, CDR2 SAAADI, per germline. V was pared by 0 bases and J by 9 bases, with 6 bases of the junction left unmatched. The length of the CDR3 is 15 residues. The CDR3 reads CASSESGREGREQFF. CDR3 sequence (DNA): TGCGCCAGCAGTGAGTCTGGGCGGGAGGGACGTGAGCAGTTCTTC.

The chain uses TRBV28 and TRBJ1-5; a possible D gene is TRBD1 (5 bases). Germline-derived CDR1 and CDR2 are MDHEN and SYDVKM. Trimming stripped 4 bases from V and 6 bases from J, with 19 bases between. The CDR3 is made up of 16 amino acids. The CDR3 nucleotides read TGTGCCAGCAGTTCCCGTGGGGCGCTGCTTAGTCAGCCCCAGCATTTT. This gives the protein CASSSRGALLSQPQHF.

The rearrangement uses TRBV28 and TRBJ2-7; TRBD2 agrees at 9 bases. The J segment lost 1 base and the V segment lost 4 bases, leaving 2 bases of the junction unmatched. Germline CDR1 MDHEN, CDR2 SYDVKM. The CDR3 extends over 14 amino acids. The CDR3 bases are TGTGCCAGCAGTTCGGCGGGAGGGTCCTACGAGCAGTACTTC. It encodes CASSSAGGSYEQYF.

The gene calls are TRBV18 and TRBJ2-7; 7 bases match TRBD1. With V trimmed by 3 bases and J by 1 base, 3 bases remained unmatched. The CDR3 runs to 14 residues. The germline V gene encodes CDR1 KGHSH and CDR2 LQKENI. The CDR3 DNA reads as TGTGCCAGCTCACCCGACAGGGTTTCCTACGAGCAGTACTTC. Its protein is CASSPDRVSYEQYF.

The V gene is TRBV29-1, the J gene TRBJ1-4, with 8 bases fitting TRBD1. The CDR3 spans 14 residues. V dropped 4 bases and J dropped 7; count of bases not matched to a gene: 8. Germline CDR1 and CDR2: SQVTM and ANQGSEA. In nucleotides, the CDR3 is TGCAGCGTTGGTATTACAGGGGGTAGTGAAAAACTGTTTTTT. It yields the protein CSVGITGGSEKLFF.

The chain links TRBV4-3 to TRBJ2-1; D may correspond to TRBD1 or TRBD2 (6 bases each). The V end was cut by 0 bases, the J end by 4 bases, with 22 bases between. Germline V gives CDR1 LGHNA, CDR2 YSLEER. The CDR3 is 19 residues long. This chain's CDR3 is CASSQDRGETGLRYNEQFF. DNA of the CDR3: TGCGCCAGCAGCCAAGATAGGGGGGAGACTGGTTTGAGGTACAATGAGCAGTTCTTC.